The clone carrying this T cell receptor beta chain appeared many times. Its target is not known. This sample is part of a study of T cells in Graves' hyperthyroidism and ophthalmopathy. General study points: A 13 V-J signature model discriminated ophthalmopathy versus stable hyperthyroidism. Ophthalmopathy was model-predicted a median approximately 6.4 months pre-onset.

CDR1 and CDR2 from the germline V gene are MDHEN and SYDVKM. This CDR3 comprises 15 residues. Trimming cost V 3 bases and J 4 bases, with 13 bases left between them. Amplified regions were TCR beta CDR3 sequences from RNA transcripts. The TCR CDR3 was amplified in a first-round RT-PCR using the HTBI primer set. TCRdb reprocessed the multiplex PCR reads with MiXCR, giving one entry per CDR3 protein. The sample consists of approximately 380,000 distinct CDR3 sequences, about 18% of them appearing once. The receptor comes from a woman aged 18-30 years with Graves' hyperthyroidism. Sequenced input: blood. J is TRBJ1-5 and V is TRBV28; no firm D call. The CDR3 DNA follows: TGTGCCAGCAGTTTTCTAGGACGGGAGAATCAGCCCCAGCATTTT. It encodes CASSFLGRENQPQHF.